The 11 T cell receptor beta chains below all came from one sample that was sequenced in a study of PD-L1 blockade in urothelial cancer. Sequenced by immunoSEQ multiplex PCR; TCRdb stores in-frame clones only, minus some. The data contain 30,000 to 45,000 clones, approximately 82% of them singletons. The sequences come from PBMCs, collected around atezolizumab (anti-PD-L1) treatment. These receptors came from a man aged 60-69 years with urothelial cancer.

The chain is built from TRBV5-6 and TRBJ2-5; 8 bases are a match to TRBD2. J gave up 2 bases and V 4 bases, and 16 bases lay outside the gene matches. Per germline, CDR1 SGHDT and CDR2 YYEEEE. The CDR3 has 18 residues. CDR3 sequence reads: CASSLARGGGTSQETQYF. For the CDR3, the DNA is TGTGCCAGCAGCCTCGCCCGGGGCGGGGGGACCTCACAAGAGACCCAGTACTTC.

The J gene is TRBJ2-3, the V gene TRBV7-9; D may be TRBD2 (5 bases). The CDR3 is 14 residues long. V lost 5 bases and J 6 bases, leaving 15 bases between the germline ends. The germline gives CDR1 SEHNR, CDR2 FQNEAQ (reference sequence). CDR3 bases: TGTGCCAGCAGCCCGGACTTATCGAGGGATACGCAGTATTTT. This gives the protein CASSPDLSRDTQYF.

V gene TRBV11-3 combines with J gene TRBJ2-2, with D possibly TRBD1 on 6 matching bases. The V and J ends lost 4 bases and 6 bases respectively, with 15 bases between them. The germline gives CDR1 SGHNT, CDR2 YENEEA. This CDR3 has 15 residues. CDR3 region: CASSYAQQGSGELFF. In nucleotides, the CDR3 is TGTGCCAGCAGCTACGCACAACAGGGTTCCGGGGAGCTGTTTTTT.

The rearrangement uses TRBV30 and TRBJ1-1; no reliable D call. The CDR3 is 12 residues long. V gave up 0 bases and J gave up 7 bases, with 9 bases separating them. Germline loops: CDR1 GTSNPN, CDR2 SVGIG (reference sequence). The DNA for the CDR3 is TGTGCCTGGAGTGTACCAGGAAGTGAAGCTTTCTTT. Amino acid sequence: CAWSVPGSEAFF.

This clone was detected only once. This chain uses TRBV7-2 with TRBJ2-1; 9 nucleotides match TRBD1. CDR3 size: 16 residues. The trim removed 1 base at V and 2 bases at J, leaving 3 bases unmatched. Germline loops: CDR1 SGHTA, CDR2 FQGNSA. CDR3 protein: CASSLDGTGPYNEQFF. For the CDR3, the DNA is TGTGCCAGCAGCTTAGACGGGACAGGGCCCTACAATGAGCAGTTCTTC.

The chain carries TRBV5-6 and TRBJ2-1; D is possibly TRBD2 (6 bases). The germline V and J ends were trimmed by 0 bases and 0 bases, with 10 bases remaining between them. Germline CDR1 SGHDT, CDR2 YYEEEE. The CDR3 spans 16 residues. In nucleotides, the CDR3 is TGTGCCAGCAGCTTGGCTGGGGGGAGCTCCTACAATGAGCAGTTCTTC. Translation: CASSLAGGSSYNEQFF.

This chain links TRBV5-5 with TRBJ2-7; a weak D match, TRBD1 (6 bases). The V gene's germline CDR1 is SGHKS and CDR2 YYEKEE (reference sequence). Trimming took off 3 bases at V and 6 bases at J, with 10 bases between the two ends. The CDR3 consists of 12 residues. In nucleotides, the CDR3 is TGTGCCAGCAGCTCAGGACAGAGCGAGCAGTACTTC. This gives the protein CASSSGQSEQYF.

This clone turned up a few times. The DNA of the CDR3 is TGTGCCAGCAGCTTGTTTGGGACAGGGCCAAATGGCTACACCTTC. This sequence encodes CASSLFGTGPNGYTF. The genes are TRBV5-5 and TRBJ1-2, with TRBD1 matching 9 bases. CDR3 length: 15 residues. Germline V gene sequence: CDR1 SGHKS, CDR2 YYEKEE (reference sequence). Trimming at V came to 1 base and at J to 6 bases, leaving 7 bases not matched to a gene.

This clone rates as medium-sized. This chain uses TRBV9 with TRBJ2-7, with D perhaps TRBD2 (5 bases). Germline V gives CDR1 SGDLS, CDR2 YYNGEE. Trimming removed 0 bases at V and 2 bases at J, with 12 bases between. This CDR3 comprises 15 residues. The CDR3, as DNA: TGTGCCAGCAGCGTAGCGCCTAGCTATGCCTACGAGCAGTACTTC. This encodes CASSVAPSYAYEQYF.

This clone was seen only once. The chain has TRBV28 and TRBJ2-7; 13 nucleotides match TRBD2. With V trimmed by 7 bases and J by 2 bases, 5 bases remained unmatched. Per the germline V gene, CDR1 is MDHEN and CDR2 is SYDVKM. The CDR3 has 15 amino acids. CDR3 loop: CASTRLAGGTYEQYF. The DNA for the CDR3 is TGTGCCAGCACCCGACTAGCGGGAGGTACCTACGAGCAGTACTTC.

V usage is TRBV14 and J usage is TRBJ1-2; TRBD1 agrees at 12 bases. V gave up 5 bases and J gave up 7 bases; unmatched junction bases: 2. The CDR3 has 13 residues. The germline V gene has CDR1 SGHDN and CDR2 FVKESK. The CDR3 loop reads CASSGTGGGGYTF. CDR3 nucleotides: TGTGCCAGCAGCGGGACAGGGGGCGGTGGCTACACCTTC.